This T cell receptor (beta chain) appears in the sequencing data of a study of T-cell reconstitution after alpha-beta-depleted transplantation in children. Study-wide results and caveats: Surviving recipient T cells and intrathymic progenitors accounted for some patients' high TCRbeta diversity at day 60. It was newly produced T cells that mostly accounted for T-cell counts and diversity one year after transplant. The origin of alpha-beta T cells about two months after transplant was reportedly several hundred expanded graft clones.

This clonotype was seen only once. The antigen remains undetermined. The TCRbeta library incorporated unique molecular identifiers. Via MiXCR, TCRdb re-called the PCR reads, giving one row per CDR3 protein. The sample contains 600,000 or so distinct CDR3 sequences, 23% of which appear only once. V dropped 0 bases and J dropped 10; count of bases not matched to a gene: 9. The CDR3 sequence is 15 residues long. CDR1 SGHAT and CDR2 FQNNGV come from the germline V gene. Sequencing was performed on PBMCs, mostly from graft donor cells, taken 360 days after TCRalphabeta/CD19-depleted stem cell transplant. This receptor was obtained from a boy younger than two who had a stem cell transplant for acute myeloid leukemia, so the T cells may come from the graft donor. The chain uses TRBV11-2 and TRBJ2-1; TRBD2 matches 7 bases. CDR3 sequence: CASSLDGGVLGEQFF. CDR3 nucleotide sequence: TGTGCCAGCAGCTTAGATGGGGGGGTCCTCGGCGAGCAGTTCTTC.